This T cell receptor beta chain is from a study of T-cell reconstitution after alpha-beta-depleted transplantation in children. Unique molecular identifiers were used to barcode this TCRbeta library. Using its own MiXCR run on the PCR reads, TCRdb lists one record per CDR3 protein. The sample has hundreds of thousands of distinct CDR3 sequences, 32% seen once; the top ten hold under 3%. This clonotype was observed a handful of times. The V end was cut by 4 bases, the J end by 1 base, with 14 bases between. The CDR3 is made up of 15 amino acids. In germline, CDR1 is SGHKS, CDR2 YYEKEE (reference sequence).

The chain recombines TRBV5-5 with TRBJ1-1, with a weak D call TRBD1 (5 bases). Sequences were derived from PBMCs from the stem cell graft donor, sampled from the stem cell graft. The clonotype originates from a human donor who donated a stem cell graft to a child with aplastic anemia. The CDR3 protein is CASSPSGLPNTEAFF. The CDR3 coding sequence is TGTGCCAGCAGCCCGTCAGGGCTACCGAACACTGAAGCTTTCTTT.